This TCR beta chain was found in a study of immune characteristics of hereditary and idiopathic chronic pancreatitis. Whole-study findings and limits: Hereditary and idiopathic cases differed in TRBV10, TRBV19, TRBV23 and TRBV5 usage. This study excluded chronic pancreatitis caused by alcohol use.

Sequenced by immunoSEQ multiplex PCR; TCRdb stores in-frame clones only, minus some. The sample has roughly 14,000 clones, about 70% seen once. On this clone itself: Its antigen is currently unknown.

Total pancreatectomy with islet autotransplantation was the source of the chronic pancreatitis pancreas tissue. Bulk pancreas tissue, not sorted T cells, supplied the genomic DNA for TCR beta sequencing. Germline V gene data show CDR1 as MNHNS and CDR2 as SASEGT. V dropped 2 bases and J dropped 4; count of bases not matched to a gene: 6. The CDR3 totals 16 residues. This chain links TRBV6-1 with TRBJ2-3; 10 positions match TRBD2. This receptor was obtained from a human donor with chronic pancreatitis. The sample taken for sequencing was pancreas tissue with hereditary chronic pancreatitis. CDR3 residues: CASSERLAGVADTQYF. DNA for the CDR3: TGTGCCAGCAGTGAACGGCTAGCGGGAGTAGCAGATACGCAGTATTTT.